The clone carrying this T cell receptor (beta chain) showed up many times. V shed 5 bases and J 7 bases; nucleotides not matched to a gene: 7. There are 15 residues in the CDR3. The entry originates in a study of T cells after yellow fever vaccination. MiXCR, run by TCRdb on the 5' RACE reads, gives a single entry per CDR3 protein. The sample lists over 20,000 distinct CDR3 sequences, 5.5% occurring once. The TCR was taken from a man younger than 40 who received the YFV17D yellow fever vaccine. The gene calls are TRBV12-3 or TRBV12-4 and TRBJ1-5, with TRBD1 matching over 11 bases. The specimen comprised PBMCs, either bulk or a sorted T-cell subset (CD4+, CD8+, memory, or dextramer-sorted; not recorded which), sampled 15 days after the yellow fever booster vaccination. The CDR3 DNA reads TGTGCCAGCAGTAGAGGACAGGGGGCTGACCAGCCCCAGCATTTT. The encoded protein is CASSRGQGADQPQHF.